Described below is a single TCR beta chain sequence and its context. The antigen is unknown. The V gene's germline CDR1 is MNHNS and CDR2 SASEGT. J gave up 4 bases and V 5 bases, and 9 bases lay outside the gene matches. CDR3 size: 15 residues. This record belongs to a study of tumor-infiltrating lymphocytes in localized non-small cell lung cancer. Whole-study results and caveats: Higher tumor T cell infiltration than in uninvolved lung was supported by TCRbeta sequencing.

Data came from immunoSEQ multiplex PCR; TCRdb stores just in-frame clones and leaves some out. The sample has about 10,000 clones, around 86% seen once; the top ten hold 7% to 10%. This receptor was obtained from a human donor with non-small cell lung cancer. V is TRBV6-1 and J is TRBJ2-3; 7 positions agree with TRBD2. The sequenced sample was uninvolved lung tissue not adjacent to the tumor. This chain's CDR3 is CASSPRSGVADTQYF. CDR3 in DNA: TGTGCCAGCAGTCCCAGGAGCGGGGTTGCAGATACGCAGTATTTT.